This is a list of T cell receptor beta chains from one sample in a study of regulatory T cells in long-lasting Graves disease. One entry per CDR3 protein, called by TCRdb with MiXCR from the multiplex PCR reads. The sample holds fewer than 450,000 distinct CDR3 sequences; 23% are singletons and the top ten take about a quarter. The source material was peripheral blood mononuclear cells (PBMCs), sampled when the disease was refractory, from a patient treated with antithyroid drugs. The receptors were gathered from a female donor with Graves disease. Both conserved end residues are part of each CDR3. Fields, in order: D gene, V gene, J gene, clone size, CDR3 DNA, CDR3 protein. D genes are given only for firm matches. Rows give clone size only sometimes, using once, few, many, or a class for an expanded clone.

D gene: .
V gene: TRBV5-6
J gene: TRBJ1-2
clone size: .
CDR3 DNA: TGTGCCAGCAACGGAGGAGATGGGGGCGCAGACTATGGCTACACCTTC
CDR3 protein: CASNGGDGGADYGYTF

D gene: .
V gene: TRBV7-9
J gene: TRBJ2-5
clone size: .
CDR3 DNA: TGTGCCAGCAGCTCCGGACGATCTCCGGGACCCCAAGAGACCCAGTACTTC
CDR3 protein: CASSSGRSPGPQETQYF

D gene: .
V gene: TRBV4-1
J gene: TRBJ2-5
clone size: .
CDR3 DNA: TGCGCCAGCAGCCAAGGCCTTTCGAAGACCCAGTACTTC
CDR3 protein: CASSQGLSKTQYF

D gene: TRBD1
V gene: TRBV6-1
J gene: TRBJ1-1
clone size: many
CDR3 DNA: TGTGCCAGCCGACGACAGGGTGGAACTGAAGCTTTCTTT
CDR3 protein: CASRRQGGTEAFF

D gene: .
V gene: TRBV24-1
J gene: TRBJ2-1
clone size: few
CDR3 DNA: TGTGCCACCAGTGATGTGGTGGGGGGAGAAAACAATGAGCAGTTCTTC
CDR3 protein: CATSDVVGGENNEQFF

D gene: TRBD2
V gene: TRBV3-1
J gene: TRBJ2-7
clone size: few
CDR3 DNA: TGTGCCAGCAGCCAAGACGGGAGGGTAGGCGAGCAGTACTTC
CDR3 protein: CASSQDGRVGEQYF

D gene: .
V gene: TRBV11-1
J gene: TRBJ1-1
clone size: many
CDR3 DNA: TGTGCCAGCAGCCAGGGACACCACATGAACACTGAAGCTTTCTTT
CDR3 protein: CASSQGHHMNTEAFF

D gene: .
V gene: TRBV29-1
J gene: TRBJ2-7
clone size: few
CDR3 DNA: TGCAGCGCCCGGGACCCTGTGGGGGAGCAGTACTTC
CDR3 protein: CSARDPVGEQYF

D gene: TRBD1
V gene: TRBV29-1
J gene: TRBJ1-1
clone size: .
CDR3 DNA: TGCAGCGCCCTGACAGGGCCCACTGAAGCTTTCTTT
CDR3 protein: CSALTGPTEAFF

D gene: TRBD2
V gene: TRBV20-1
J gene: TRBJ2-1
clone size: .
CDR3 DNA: TGCAGTGCTCGTAGCGGGAGAAGCTCCTACAATGAGCAGTTCTTC
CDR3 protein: CSARSGRSSYNEQFF

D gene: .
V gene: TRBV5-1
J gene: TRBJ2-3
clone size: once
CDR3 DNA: TGCGCCAGCAGCTTGCAGGATGCTAGCACAGATACGCAGTATTTT
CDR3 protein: CASSLQDASTDTQYF

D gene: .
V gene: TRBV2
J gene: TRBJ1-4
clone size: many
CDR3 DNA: TGTGCCAGCAGTGATGTAAGCCTAGCAACTAATGAAAAACTGTTTTTT
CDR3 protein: CASSDVSLATNEKLFF

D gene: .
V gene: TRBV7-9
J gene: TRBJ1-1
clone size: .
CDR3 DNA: TGTGCCAGCAGCTTAGTTGGGACGACAAAAAACACTGAAGCTTTCTTT
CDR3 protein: CASSLVGTTKNTEAFF

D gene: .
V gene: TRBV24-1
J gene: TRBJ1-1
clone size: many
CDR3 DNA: TGTGCCATCGACAGGATGAACACTGAAGCTTTCTTT
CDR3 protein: CAIDRMNTEAFF

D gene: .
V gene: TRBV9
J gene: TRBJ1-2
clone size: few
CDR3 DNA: TGTGCCAGCAGCTTGGAGGGCCCGACCGGCTACACCTTC
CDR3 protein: CASSLEGPTGYTF

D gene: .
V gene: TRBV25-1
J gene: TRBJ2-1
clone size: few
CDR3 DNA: TGTGCCAGCTCAGGCAATGAGCAGTTCTTC
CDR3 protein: CASSGNEQFF

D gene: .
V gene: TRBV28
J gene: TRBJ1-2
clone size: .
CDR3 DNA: TGTGCCAGCAGTTTACTGACGAGTAATGGCTACACCTTC
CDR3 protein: CASSLLTSNGYTF

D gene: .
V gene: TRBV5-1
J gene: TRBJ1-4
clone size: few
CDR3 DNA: TGTGCCAGCAGCATTACGGGAGGGAATGAAAAACTGTTTTTT
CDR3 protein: CASSITGGNEKLFF

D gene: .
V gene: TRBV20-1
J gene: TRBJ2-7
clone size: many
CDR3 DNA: TGCAGTGTGAGAAAGTCGGGCTACGAGCAGTACTTC
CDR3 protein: CSVRKSGYEQYF

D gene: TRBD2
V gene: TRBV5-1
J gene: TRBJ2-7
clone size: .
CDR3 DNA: TGCGCCAGCAGCTTCCTCCCCAGCGGGAGCTCCTACGAGCAGTACTTC
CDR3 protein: CASSFLPSGSSYEQYF

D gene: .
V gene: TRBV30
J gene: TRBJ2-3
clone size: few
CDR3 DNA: TGTGCCTGGAGTGTTATGGGGGGTAGTACAGATACGCAGTATTTT
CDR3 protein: CAWSVMGGSTDTQYF

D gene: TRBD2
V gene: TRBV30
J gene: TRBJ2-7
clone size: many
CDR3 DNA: TGTGCCTGGACTAGCGGGAGCTACGAGCAGTACTTC
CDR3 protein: CAWTSGSYEQYF

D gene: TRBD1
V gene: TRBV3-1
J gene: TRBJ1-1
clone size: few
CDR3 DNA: TGTGCCAGCAGAAACCGACAGGGTATGAGGGCTTTCTTT
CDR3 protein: CASRNRQGMRAFF

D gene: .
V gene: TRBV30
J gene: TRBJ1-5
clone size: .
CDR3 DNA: TGTGCCTGGAGCTCAGGGGTCCCGACCGCTTATAGCAATCAGCCCCAGCATTTT
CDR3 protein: CAWSSGVPTAYSNQPQHF

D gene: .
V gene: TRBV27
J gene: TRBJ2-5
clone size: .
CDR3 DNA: TGTGCCAGCAGCAAAAGGGGAGAGACCCAGTACTTC
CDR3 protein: CASSKRGETQYF

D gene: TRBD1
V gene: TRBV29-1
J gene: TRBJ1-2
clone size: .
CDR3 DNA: TGCAGCGTTGGCGGGACAGGGCATGCGGGCTATGGCTACACCTTC
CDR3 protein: CSVGGTGHAGYGYTF

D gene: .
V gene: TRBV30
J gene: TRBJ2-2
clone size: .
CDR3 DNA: TGTGCCTGGAGCAGTAGGGGGGGGGGCCTGTTTTTT
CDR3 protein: CAWSSRGGGLFF

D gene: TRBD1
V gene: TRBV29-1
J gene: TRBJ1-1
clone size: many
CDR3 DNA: TGCAGCGTAAAATGGACAGGACCTAACGAAGCTTTCTTT
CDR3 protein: CSVKWTGPNEAFF

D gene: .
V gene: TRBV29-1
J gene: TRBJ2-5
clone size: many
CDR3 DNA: TGCAGCGGGGGAACCGTGGGGGATGAAGAGACCCAGTACTTC
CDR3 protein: CSGGTVGDEETQYF

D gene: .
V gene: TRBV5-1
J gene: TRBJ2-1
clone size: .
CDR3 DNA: TGCGCCAGCAGCTTGGACCCGACTAGTGGTGAGCAGTTCTTC
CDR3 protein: CASSLDPTSGEQFF

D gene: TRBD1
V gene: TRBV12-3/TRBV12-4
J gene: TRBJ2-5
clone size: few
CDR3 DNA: TGTGCCAGCACCGGAGACAGGGGAAGGGAGACCCAGTACTTC
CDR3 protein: CASTGDRGRETQYF

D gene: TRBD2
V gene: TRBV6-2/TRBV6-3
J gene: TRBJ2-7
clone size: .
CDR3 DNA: TGTGCCAGCAGTCTGAGCGGGAAGCAGTACTTC
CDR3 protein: CASSLSGKQYF

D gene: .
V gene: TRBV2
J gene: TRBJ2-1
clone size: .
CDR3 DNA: TGTGCCAGCAGTGAATGGAGTAGCCCCGTTACCTACAATGAGCAGTTCTTC
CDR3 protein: CASSEWSSPVTYNEQFF

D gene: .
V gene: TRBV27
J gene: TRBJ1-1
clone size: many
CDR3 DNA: TGTGCCAGCAGTGCGCCCCGGGACATTCTCATGAACACTGAAGCTTTCTTT
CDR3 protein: CASSAPRDILMNTEAFF

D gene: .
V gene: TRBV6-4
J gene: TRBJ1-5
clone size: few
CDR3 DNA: TGTGCCAGCAGTTACTCAGGGTCACAGCCCCAGCATTTT
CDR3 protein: CASSYSGSQPQHF

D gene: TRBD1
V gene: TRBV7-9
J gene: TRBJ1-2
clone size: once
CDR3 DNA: TGTGCCAGCAGCCAGCGTGCGACAGGGAACTATGGCTACACCTTC
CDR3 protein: CASSQRATGNYGYTF

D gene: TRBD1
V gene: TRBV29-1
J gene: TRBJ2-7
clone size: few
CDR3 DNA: TGCAGCGTTGCCGGGACAGGGAACTACGAGCAGTACTTC
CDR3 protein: CSVAGTGNYEQYF

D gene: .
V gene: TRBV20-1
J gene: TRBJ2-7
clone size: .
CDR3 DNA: TGCAGTGCTCTACTGACAGGTTACGAGCAGTACTTC
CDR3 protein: CSALLTGYEQYF

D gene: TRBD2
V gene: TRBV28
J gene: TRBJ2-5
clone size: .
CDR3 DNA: TGTGCCAGCAAGATGGGAGGGATCCAAGAGACCCAGTACTTC
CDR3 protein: CASKMGGIQETQYF

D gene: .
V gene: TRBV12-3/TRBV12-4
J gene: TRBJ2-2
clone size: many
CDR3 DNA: TGTGCCAGCAGTTTACGCCTGAACACCGGGGAGCTGTTTTTT
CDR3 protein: CASSLRLNTGELFF

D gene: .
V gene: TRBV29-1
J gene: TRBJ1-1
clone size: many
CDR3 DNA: TGCAGCGTTTGGCCCACAACGAACACTGAAGCTTTCTTT
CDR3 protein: CSVWPTTNTEAFF

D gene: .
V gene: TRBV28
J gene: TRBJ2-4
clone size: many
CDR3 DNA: TGTGCCAGCAGTTTATCCCCCGGGGCCAAAAACATTCAGTACTTC
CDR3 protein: CASSLSPGAKNIQYF

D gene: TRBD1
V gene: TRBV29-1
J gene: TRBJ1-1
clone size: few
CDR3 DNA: TGCAGCGCCCGAGGCAGGGGGGGTCGTAACACTGAAGCTTTCTTT
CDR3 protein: CSARGRGGRNTEAFF

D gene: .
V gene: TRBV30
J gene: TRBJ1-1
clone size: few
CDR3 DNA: TGTGCCTGGAGTATGAACACTGAAGCTTTCTTT
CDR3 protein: CAWSMNTEAFF

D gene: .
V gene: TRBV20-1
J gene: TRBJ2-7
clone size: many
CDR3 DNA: TGCAGTGCTAGAGATCCGAAGGCCTACGAGCAGTACTTC
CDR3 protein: CSARDPKAYEQYF

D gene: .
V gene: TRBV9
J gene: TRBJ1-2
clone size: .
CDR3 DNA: TGTGCCAGCAGCACTGCTGGCCGGGATGGCTACACCTTC
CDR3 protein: CASSTAGRDGYTF

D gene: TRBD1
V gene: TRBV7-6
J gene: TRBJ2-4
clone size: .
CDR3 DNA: TGTGCCAGCAGCTTAAGCTACAGGGGGGCCAAAAACATTCAGTACTTC
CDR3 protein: CASSLSYRGAKNIQYF

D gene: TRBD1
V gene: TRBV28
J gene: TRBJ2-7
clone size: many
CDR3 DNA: TGTGCCAGCAGTCCAAGTCCGGGACAGGGACCCTACGAGCAGTACTTC
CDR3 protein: CASSPSPGQGPYEQYF

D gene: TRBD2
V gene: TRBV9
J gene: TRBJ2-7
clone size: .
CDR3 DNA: TGTGCCAGTAGCCCCACGCAGAAGGGACTAGGCTCCTACGAGCAGTACTTC
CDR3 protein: CASSPTQKGLGSYEQYF

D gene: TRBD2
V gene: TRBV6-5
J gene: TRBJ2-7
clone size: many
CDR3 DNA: TGTGCCAGCAGTTACGAAGCTAGCGGGAGGGATTGGACCTACGAGCAGTACTTC
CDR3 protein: CASSYEASGRDWTYEQYF

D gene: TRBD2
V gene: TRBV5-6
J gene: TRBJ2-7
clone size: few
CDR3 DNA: TGTGCCAGCAGCTTGGCCTCCCTAGCGGGAGGGTCCTACGAGCAGTACTTC
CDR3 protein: CASSLASLAGGSYEQYF

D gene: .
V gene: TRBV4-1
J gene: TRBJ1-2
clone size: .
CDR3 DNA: TGCGCCAGCAGCCACCCGCCGGGACCCCTAGGCGGCGGCTACACCTTC
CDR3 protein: CASSHPPGPLGGGYTF

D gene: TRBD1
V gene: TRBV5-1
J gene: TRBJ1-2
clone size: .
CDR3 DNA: TGCGCCAGCAGCACTGGACAGGGTCCAAACTATGGCTACACCTTC
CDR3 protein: CASSTGQGPNYGYTF

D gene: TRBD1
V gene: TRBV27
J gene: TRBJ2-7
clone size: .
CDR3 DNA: TGTGCCAGCGGGTCAGGGGGATTGTACGAGCAGTACTTC
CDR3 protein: CASGSGGLYEQYF